A selection of T cell receptor beta chains follows, all from one sample in a study of blood T cells in healthy people across ages. Using its own MiXCR run on the 5' RACE reads, TCRdb lists one record per CDR3 protein. The table has 270,000 or so distinct CDR3 sequences, roughly a quarter seen once; the top ten hold over 25%. Sequenced material: blood. These receptors came from a woman aged 70-85 years in good health. Each CDR3 is given with its conserved first and last residue. Fields, in order: D gene, J gene, clone size, V gene, CDR3 DNA, CDR3 protein. A D gene is named only where the DNA matches it firmly. The size field is filled for only some rows; it gives once, few, many or a size class.

.	TRBJ2-1	.	TRBV3-1	TGTGCCAGCAGCACGCGGACTATACCCTCCTACAATGAGCAGTTCTTC	CASSTRTIPSYNEQFF
.	TRBJ2-6	.	TRBV5-1	TGCGCCAGCAGGCACTCTGGGGCCAACGTCCTGACTTTC	CASRHSGANVLTF
TRBD1	TRBJ2-5	.	TRBV6-5	TGTGCCACCGCCCGGACAGGGAAAGAGACCCAGTACTTC	CATARTGKETQYF
TRBD2	TRBJ2-3	few	TRBV28	TGTGCCAACAGTTCCGGGACTAGGGTCACAGATACGCAGTATTTT	CANSSGTRVTDTQYF
.	TRBJ1-4	few	TRBV20-1	TGCAGTGCTCGAACCGGGCGGTATAAGAAACTGTTTTTT	CSARTGRYKKLFF
.	TRBJ2-2	.	TRBV12-3/TRBV12-4	TGTGCCAGCTCCCAGACGGGGGCCCTGAACACCGGGGAGCTGTTTTTT	CASSQTGALNTGELFF
.	TRBJ2-3	few	TRBV19	TGTGCCAGTAGTCGTCAGACTTCAGGCACAGATACGCAGTATTTT	CASSRQTSGTDTQYF
TRBD1	TRBJ2-1	.	TRBV7-8	TGTGCCAGCAGCTTAGGGGCCGGGACAGCATACAATGAGCAGTTCTTC	CASSLGAGTAYNEQFF
.	TRBJ1-6	few	TRBV20-1	TGCAGTGCTAGAGTGGGGGCCCGGAATTCACCCCTCCACTTT	CSARVGARNSPLHF
TRBD2	TRBJ2-5	.	TRBV3-1	TGTGCCAGCAGCCCCACCGGGGGGAACCAAGAGACCCAGTACTTC	CASSPTGGNQETQYF
TRBD2	TRBJ2-7	.	TRBV7-6	TGTGCCAGCAGCCCAGAGGCGGGAGGGCGAAACGCGTACGAGCAGTACTTC	CASSPEAGGRNAYEQYF
.	TRBJ2-7	few	TRBV5-1	TGCGCCAGCGGGGATTCCTACGAGCAGTACTTC	CASGDSYEQYF
TRBD2	TRBJ2-4	.	TRBV7-8	TGTGCCAGCAGCTTAAAAACTAGCGGGTCCTCCGATCTAGCCAAAAACATTCAGTACTTC	CASSLKTSGSSDLAKNIQYF
.	TRBJ1-5	few	TRBV18	TGTGCCAGCTCACCGACCGAGTATAGCAATCAGCCCCAGCATTTT	CASSPTEYSNQPQHF
TRBD2	TRBJ2-5	.	TRBV28	TGTGCCAGCAGTTTTGGGGGGGGGAAGTACCAAGAGACCCAGTACTTC	CASSFGGGKYQETQYF
TRBD2	TRBJ2-7	.	TRBV28	TGTGCCAGCAGTTTATGGGGACTAGCGGGAGGTGAGGGCGAGCAGTACTTC	CASSLWGLAGGEGEQYF
.	TRBJ2-7	.	TRBV29-1	TGCAGCGTGGTGGGACCACGAGGCTCCTACGAGCAGTACTTC	CSVVGPRGSYEQYF
.	TRBJ1-1	.	TRBV5-5	TGTGCCAGCAGCTTGGTTGGAGGCATTGAAGCTTTCTTT	CASSLVGGIEAFF
.	TRBJ1-6	.	TRBV20-1	TGCAGTGCTAGACTAGGGGATTCACCCCTCCACTTT	CSARLGDSPLHF
.	TRBJ2-1	.	TRBV7-8	TGTGCCAGCAGCTTAGTGGCGGGGGCAGAGGGTCGGTTCTTC	CASSLVAGAEGRFF
.	TRBJ2-5	once	TRBV6-2/TRBV6-3	TGTGCCAGCAGAGCCGCCGGGGAGGGGGTCCAAGAGACCCAGTACTTC	CASRAAGEGVQETQYF
TRBD2	TRBJ2-3	few	TRBV20-1	TGCAGTGCTAGGGAACTAGCGGAGTGGGGGCCAGATACGCAGTATTTT	CSARELAEWGPDTQYF
.	TRBJ1-3	.	TRBV12-3/TRBV12-4	TGTGCCAGCAGCCGACTGGACGGGTTCTCTGGAAACACCATATATTTT	CASSRLDGFSGNTIYF
.	TRBJ2-7	many	TRBV28	TGTGCCAGCAGCGTCTCCTACGAGCAGTACTTC	CASSVSYEQYF
TRBD1	TRBJ2-7	.	TRBV7-2	TGTGCCAGCAGCTCACGGCTGGGACAGGGCTACGAGCAGTACTTC	CASSSRLGQGYEQYF
TRBD2	TRBJ2-7	.	TRBV20-1	TGCAGTGCTAGGCTCTGGCGGGAGAACTACGAGCAGTACTTC	CSARLWRENYEQYF
.	TRBJ2-1	.	TRBV3-1	TGTGCCAGCAGCCAAGCGGGCAGGAGCTCCTACAATGAGCAGTTCTTC	CASSQAGRSSYNEQFF
.	TRBJ2-1	.	TRBV7-9	TGTGCCAGCAGCCAACCCGGGTTCTCCTACAATGAGCAGTTCTTC	CASSQPGFSYNEQFF
.	TRBJ2-3	few	TRBV11-2	TGTGCCAGCAGCTTATTATCAACGACCGGGGAGACTAGCACAGATACGCAGTATTTT	CASSLLSTTGETSTDTQYF
.	TRBJ1-1	few	TRBV2	TGTGCCAGCAGTGACAGTTGGGGCTACACTGAAGCTTTCTTT	CASSDSWGYTEAFF
.	TRBJ2-7	.	TRBV5-1	TGCGCCAGCAGCGCCTGGGGCAGTCCCTACGAGCAGTACTTC	CASSAWGSPYEQYF
TRBD2	TRBJ2-1	.	TRBV5-1	TGCGCCAGCAGCACCCTGTTCAGTCCGGGACTAGCGGGAGTAAGGAATGAGCAGTTCTTC	CASSTLFSPGLAGVRNEQFF
.	TRBJ1-1	many	TRBV11-2	TGTGCCAGCAGCTTGACCAGGGGTTTGAACACTGAAGCTTTCTTT	CASSLTRGLNTEAFF
TRBD1	TRBJ2-7	once	TRBV6-5	TGTGCCAGCTGCTATTCTCGGACAGGGGGCTACGAGCAGTACTTC	CASCYSRTGGYEQYF
TRBD1	TRBJ2-5	few	TRBV6-5	TGTGCCAGCAGTTCCCCCGGGACAGGGAAAGAGACCCAGTACTTC	CASSSPGTGKETQYF
.	TRBJ2-5	many	TRBV12-3/TRBV12-4	TGTGCCAGCAGTTTGGGGCGGGTCCGAGAGACCCAGTACTTC	CASSLGRVRETQYF
.	TRBJ2-1	many	TRBV12-3/TRBV12-4	TGTGCCAGCAGTTTCATAAGGGAGGAGCAGTTCTTC	CASSFIREEQFF
.	TRBJ1-4	few	TRBV5-1	TGCGCCAGCAGCTTGGGTTGGATGGAGGGGGAAAAACTGTTTTTT	CASSLGWMEGEKLFF
.	TRBJ2-4	.	TRBV6-6	.	CASSTSGGPTKNIQYF
.	TRBJ2-7	many	TRBV19	TGTGCCAGTAGTAGCAGACTCGAGGGACAGCAGTACTTC	CASSSRLEGQQYF
.	TRBJ2-3	few	TRBV4-3	TGCGCCAGCAGCCAAGACCCGCAGACCAAAGCTAGCAGGCAGTATTTT	CASSQDPQTKASRQYF
.	TRBJ2-7	.	TRBV18	TGTGCCAGCTCCCCGACAGGTTTTCCCTACGAGCAGTACTTC	CASSPTGFPYEQYF
.	TRBJ2-3	.	TRBV20-1	TGCAGTGCTAGAGATTATTCGACAACGGATACGCAGTATTTT	CSARDYSTTDTQYF
TRBD2	TRBJ2-3	many	TRBV4-1	TGCGCCAGCAGTCCCCTAGCGGGAGGCACAGATACGCAGTATTTT	CASSPLAGGTDTQYF
.	TRBJ2-5	.	TRBV28	TGTGCCAGCACCCCGACGGGCGGGACCCAAGAGACCCAGTACTTC	CASTPTGGTQETQYF
TRBD1	TRBJ1-1	.	TRBV29-1	TGCAGCGTTGTGACAGGGCCGGACGCTGAAGCTTTCTTT	CSVVTGPDAEAFF
.	TRBJ2-1	.	TRBV7-2	TGTGCCAGCAGCTTTCACAAGTTCATAGGGGGCAATGAGCAGTTCTTC	CASSFHKFIGGNEQFF
.	TRBJ1-1	few	TRBV7-8	TGCGCCAGCGGAGGGAGCCCCCAGGCTGAAGCTTTCTTT	CASGGSPQAEAFF
TRBD2	TRBJ2-5	few	TRBV3-1	TGTGCCAGCAGCCGGGAGACGGGACTAGCGGGAGGGGCAGGAGAGACCCAGTACTTC	CASSRETGLAGGAGETQYF
.	TRBJ1-6	.	TRBV21-1	TGCGCCAGCAGCAAAGCATGGCTTTATAATTCACCCCTCCACTTT	CASSKAWLYNSPLHF
.	TRBJ1-2	many	TRBV6-5	TGTGCCAGCAGTCAATACGCCCGAAGAGGCTACACCTTC	CASSQYARRGYTF
TRBD2	TRBJ2-3	.	TRBV7-3	TGTGCCAGCAGCTTAACGGGTCGGGGAGGGGCAGATACGCAGTATTTT	CASSLTGRGGADTQYF
TRBD1	TRBJ1-4	few	TRBV15	TGTGCCACCAGCAGAGTGACAGGGGCAGGAAAACTGTTTTTT	CATSRVTGAGKLFF
.	TRBJ1-5	.	TRBV10-3	TGTGCCATCAGTGAGTCGGATATTGGGGCCCAGCATTTT	CAISESDIGAQHF
.	TRBJ2-3	.	TRBV28	TGTGCCAGCAGCTATACTTGGTGGGGGCGCGACGATACGCAGTATTTT	CASSYTWWGRDDTQYF
.	TRBJ2-5	.	TRBV29-1	TGCAGCGTTGAACTCCCCCCGCTGGGAGAGACCCAGTACTTC	CSVELPPLGETQYF